This T cell receptor beta chain was obtained from a study of T cell changes during pregnancy in multiple sclerosis. TCRdb's table, derived via immunoSEQ multiplex PCR, lists solely in-frame clones and lacks some. The table records fewer than 90,000 clones, over 85% of them present only once. This material consisted of peripheral blood, taken in the third trimester of pregnancy. The sequence derives from a female donor in good health, enrolled as a control in a pregnancy study.

CDR3: CASRKRHVPEAFF. Here the CDR3 DNA reads TGTGCCAGCAGGAAAAGACATGTCCCTGAAGCTTTCTTT. The chain is built from TRBV6-1 and TRBJ1-1; D is unresolved. V dropped 6 bases and J dropped 6 bases, with 14 bases sitting between them. The V gene's germline CDR1 is MNHNS and CDR2 SASEGT. This CDR3 has 13 amino acids.